This T cell receptor beta chain was sequenced in a study of T cell repertoires in cytomegalovirus infection. Findings and caveats of the study: Cumulated frequencies of public TCR beta families served to identify carriers of CMV plus the relevant HLA.

TCRdb recomputed calls from the reads with MiXCR, one row per CDR3 protein. The sample has 84,000 or so distinct CDR3 sequences; under 55% are singletons. This clonotype came up a few times. Its matching antigen is unknown. This CDR3 region has 16 residues. The V segment lost 4 bases and the J segment 1 base; nucleotides outside the gene matches: 5. The germline CDR1 and CDR2 sequences are SGHVS and FQNEAQ. The receptor was isolated from a human donor in good health (CMV status not recorded). Some clones in this sample may be carry-over from other donors' samples. The sample in question was CD8+ T cells from cultured PBMCs, obtained from culture after CMV antigen stimulation. The genes are TRBV7-8 and TRBJ1-5; TRBD1 agrees at 9 bases. The CDR3 spells CASSYRGQGSNQPQHF. CDR3 DNA: TGTGCCAGCAGCTACAGGGGGCAAGGGAGCAATCAGCCCCAGCATTTT. The complete variable domain, with remaining parts taken from reference TRBV7-8 and TRBJ1-5, reads GAGVSQSPRYKVAKRGQDVALRCDPISGHVSLFWYQQALGQGPEFLTYFQNEAQLDKSGLPSDRFFAERPEGSVSTLKIQRTQQEDSAVYLCASSYRGQGSNQPQHFGDGTRLSIL.